This TCR beta chain stems from a study of blood T cell repertoires in COVID-19. Study at large: Acute and convalescent COVID-19 specimens originated in the United States, Italy and Spain. Nucleic acid was either cDNA or gDNA, and it came from T cells, B-cell-depleted T cells, or PBMCs.

Methods used by the authors: Researchers report that nucleated cell counts were estimated from reference gene primer amplification. The table came from immunoSEQ multiplex PCR; TCRdb's copy has only in-frame clones and leaves some out. V and J calls and clone size follow that table, whereas D and trimming were derived from the DNA. The repertoire holds 13,000 to 15,000 clones, with 85% to 90% as singletons. The CDR3 is 15 amino acids. V gave up 7 bases and J gave up 2 bases, with 15 bases separating them. The germline V gene has CDR1 MDHEN and CDR2 SYDVKM. The chain combines TRBV28 with TRBJ1-3; D remains unclear. This sequence originates from a human donor in a cohort sampled during active COVID-19. Sequenced: peripheral blood. The CDR3 DNA is TGTGCCAGCATCCTACGTGGGAGAACTGGAAACACCATATATTTT. Its protein is CASILRGRTGNTIYF.